A single sample is the source of the 20 T cell receptor beta chains below, sequenced in a study of early T cells in non-severe SARS-CoV-2 infection (dated by TCRdb to the early 2020s). Library preparation used 5' RACE. Data came from a NextSeq 500. TCRdb trimmed public reads at Q25 via fastp, called clones via MiXCR and kept in-frame beta chains. Each entry merges the rows of one CDR3 protein and shows their most common DNA and genes. This sample comprises about 40,000 distinct CDR3 sequences, 4.5% to 5% of them detected only once. Clones ranked in the top ten supply 4.8% of the sample. Sequencing input: whole blood. Every receptor here comes from an adult who was a healthcare worker with PCR-confirmed SARS-CoV-2 infection or an uninfected control (not recorded which).

This clonotype was counted many times. The chain couples TRBV7-9 to TRBJ2-5; D remains ambiguous. From germline, CDR1 is SEHNR and CDR2 FQNEAQ (reference sequence). The CDR3 is 12 amino acids. V lost 4 bases and J 0 bases, leaving 3 bases between the germline ends. The CDR3 reads CASSYYQETQYF. The CDR3 region has the DNA TGTGCCAGCAGCTACTACCAAGAGACCCAGTACTTC.

This clonotype was detected a few times. This rearrangement joins TRBV6-1 to TRBJ1-5, with D possibly being TRBD1 (6 bases). Germline V lookup: CDR1 MNHNS, CDR2 SASEGT. This CDR3 contains 15 residues. V lost 6 bases to trimming and J lost 4 bases, with 16 bases between them. CDR3 in DNA: TGTGCCAGCAGGCCCGGGGGCGGATCTAATCAGCCCCAGCATTTT. The encoded protein is CASRPGGGSNQPQHF.

This clonotype was picked up a small number of times. The chain uses TRBV27 and TRBJ2-7; TRBD2 matches at 14 bases. The CDR3 sequence is 13 residues long. J was trimmed by 6 bases and V by 6 bases; bases with no gene match: 1. The germline CDR1 and CDR2 sequences are MNHEY and SMNVEV (reference sequence). This CDR3 is CASRGLAGVEQYF. In DNA form, the CDR3 reads TGTGCCAGCAGGGGACTAGCGGGAGTCGAGCAGTACTTC.

This clonotype appeared many times. CDR3 nucleotide sequence: TGTGCCAGCAGCTTAGGGATGCCCCGAACAGATACGCAGTATTTT. Protein: CASSLGMPRTDTQYF. The V and J genes are TRBV7-2 and TRBJ2-3; no definite D call. Germline CDR1 SGHTA, CDR2 FQGNSA. CDR3 length: 15 amino acids. Trimming shortened V by 1 base and J by 3 bases, and 11 bases separated the two germline ends. The whole variable domain, filled in from reference TRBV7-2 and TRBJ2-3, reads GAGVSQSPSNKVTEKGKDVELRCDPISGHTALYWYRQSLGQGLEFLIYFQGNSAPDKSGLPSDRFSAERTGGSVSTLTIQRTQQEDSAVYLCASSLGMPRTDTQYFGPGTRLTVL.

This clonotype showed up many times. The chain employs TRBV6-4 and TRBJ2-3; 8 bases align to TRBD2. V dropped 3 bases and J dropped 2; count of bases not matched to a gene: 1. This CDR3 is built from 14 residues. Germline V gene data show CDR1 as MRHNA and CDR2 as SNTAGT. In nucleotides, the CDR3 is TGTGCCAGCAGTGAGCGGGAGGTCACAGATACGCAGTATTTT. Its protein is CASSEREVTDTQYF.

The chain recombines TRBV20-1 with TRBJ1-3, with D uncertain. The germline V gene has CDR1 DFQATT and CDR2 SNEGSKA (reference sequence). V dropped 4 bases and J dropped 0 bases, with 13 bases sitting between them. The CDR3 loop spans 15 amino acids. CDR3 amino acids: CSATGRYLSGNTIYF. In DNA form, the CDR3 reads TGCAGTGCTACAGGACGGTACCTCTCTGGAAACACCATATATTTT.

In its sample, this clonotype is medium-sized (0.01 to 0.1%). The chain links TRBV20-1 to TRBJ1-1; 7 bases map to TRBD1. V was pared by 6 bases and J by 5 bases, with 12 bases of the junction left unmatched. The germline gives CDR1 DFQATT, CDR2 SNEGSKA (reference sequence). This CDR3 has 14 residues. In nucleotides, the CDR3 is TGCAGTGCCTTGGACAGGTGGACGCATACTGAAGCTTTCTTT. It yields the protein CSALDRWTHTEAFF.

This clonotype was detected ten times or more. This rearrangement joins TRBV7-9 to TRBJ1-6; D remains unclear. The CDR3 totals 13 residues. The germline CDR1 and CDR2 sequences are SEHNR and FQNEAQ (reference sequence). With 1 base removed from V and 9 bases from J, the gap between germline ends came to 7 bases. Here the CDR3 DNA reads TGTGCCAGCAGCTTAGGGGCTGGTTCACCCCTCCACTTT. Encoded protein: CASSLGAGSPLHF.

This clonotype was seen ten or more times. The chain carries TRBV4-1 and TRBJ1-2; no firm D call. The CDR3 length is 15 residues. V lost 0 bases, J lost 0 bases, and 8 bases lay in between. From germline, CDR1 is MGHRA and CDR2 YSYEKL. DNA for the CDR3: TGCGCCAGCAGCCAAGATCCCGGCCCTAACTATGGCTACACCTTC. Translated, it gives CASSQDPGPNYGYTF.

Many counts were recorded for this clonotype. The rearrangement links TRBV7-2 to TRBJ2-7; D uncertain. CDR1 is SGHTA and CDR2 is FQGNSA in the germline V gene. The CDR3 is made up of 15 amino acids. Trimming cost V 3 bases and J 0 bases, with 12 bases left between them. The CDR3 DNA is TGTGCCAGCAGCTTCGGGTTGGAGAGCTCCTACGAGCAGTACTTC. Encoded protein: CASSFGLESSYEQYF.

This chain connects TRBV29-1 to TRBJ1-2, with D uncertain. From germline, CDR1 is SQVTM and CDR2 ANQGSEA. The CDR3 covers 10 residues. Trimming left V 7 bases short and J 6 bases short, with 9 bases between. CDR3 nucleotide sequence: TGCAGCGCTTACAGCGATGGCTACACCTTC. This gives the protein CSAYSDGYTF.

This clonotype was found many times. The chain combines TRBV7-9 with TRBJ1-1; 7 bases are shared with TRBD1. Unmatched junction bases numbered 8, after V lost 5 bases and J lost 5 bases. The germline V gene has CDR1 SEHNR and CDR2 FQNEAQ (reference sequence). The CDR3 is made up of 14 amino acids. The CDR3 sequence: CASSQLQGRTEAFF. In DNA, the CDR3 is TGTGCCAGCAGCCAGCTACAGGGGAGGACTGAAGCTTTCTTT.

The rearrangement links TRBV20-1 to TRBJ2-7; D is undetermined. The CDR3 runs to 13 residues. Trimming pared 5 bases from V and 0 bases from J, leaving 11 bases between. CDR1 is DFQATT and CDR2 is SNEGSKA in the germline V gene (reference sequence). CDR3 region: CSAGRTDSYEQYF. The CDR3 bases are TGCAGTGCTGGACGGACGGACTCCTACGAGCAGTACTTC.

Concerning this clonotype itself: This could be a read error, since a much larger clone is one nucleotide away. The chain is built from TRBV7-9 and TRBJ1-1, with D unclear. Trimming removed 3 bases at V and 6 bases at J, with 11 bases between. This CDR3 is built from 13 residues. CDR1 and CDR2 (germline): SEHNR, FQNEAQ (reference sequence). Here the CDR3 DNA reads TGTGCCAGCAGCTTTGGGGTTGACGCTGAAGCTTTCTTT. It translates to CASSFGVDAEAFF.

Of note for this clonotype: Just one base apart from a much larger clone, this may be a read error. V usage is TRBV6-2 or TRBV6-3 and J usage is TRBJ1-1; D unclear. Trimming cost V 0 bases and J 1 base, with 9 bases left between them. CDR3 length equals 15 residues. CDR1 MNHEY and CDR2 SVGEGT come from the germline V gene. The CDR3 spells CASSYSVTSNTEAFF. In DNA, the CDR3 is TGTGCCAGCAGTTACTCCGTAACCTCGAACACTGAAGCTTTCTTT.

By share, this clonotype counts as medium-sized. J is TRBJ2-1 and V is TRBV20-1; 9 nucleotides align to TRBD2. From germline, CDR1 is DFQATT and CDR2 SNEGSKA (reference sequence). The length of the CDR3 is 16 residues. Germline trimming cut 2 bases from V and 8 bases from J; bases unmatched to any gene: 13. The CDR3 is CSARPALAGRPDEQFF. CDR3 DNA: TGCAGTGCTAGACCGGCCCTAGCGGGACGGCCCGATGAGCAGTTCTTC.

This clonotype was seen at least ten times. The CDR3 here is CASSLTPTGRHEKLFF. The CDR3 DNA follows: TGTGCCAGCAGCTTAACCCCCACAGGGAGGCATGAAAAACTGTTTTTT. This chain links TRBV7-2 with TRBJ1-4, with a tentative D call TRBD1 (6 bases). CDR1 and CDR2 from the germline V gene are SGHTA and FQGNSA. This CDR3 comprises 16 residues. V gave up 2 bases and J gave up 6 bases, with 16 bases separating them.

This clonotype occurred a few times. The rearrangement links TRBV5-6 to TRBJ1-6; TRBD1 matches 9 bases. Germline V gene lookup returns CDR1 SGHDT and CDR2 YYEEEE. V was clipped by 5 bases and J by 9 bases; unmatched bases: 6. CDR3 length equals 14 residues. CDR3 in amino acids: CASRTGQGRSPLHF. CDR3 coding DNA: TGTGCCAGCAGGACGGGACAGGGCCGTTCACCCCTCCACTTT.

There are many counts of this clonotype. The chain employs TRBV4-1 and TRBJ2-1; 13 bases line up with TRBD2. The ends lost 1 base at V and 6 bases at J; junction bases unmatched: 15. This CDR3 contains 20 residues. Germline V lookup: CDR1 MGHRA, CDR2 YSYEKL. DNA for the CDR3: TGCGCCAGCAGCCAAGTCACCGGACTAGCGGGAGAGGGGATGTTCAATGAGCAGTTCTTC. As protein: CASSQVTGLAGEGMFNEQFF.

This clonotype was found many times. This chain links TRBV5-1 with TRBJ2-1, with 7 bases lining up with TRBD2. V shed 3 bases and J 8 bases; nucleotides not matched to a gene: 20. This CDR3 has 18 residues. Germline V gene data show CDR1 as SGHRS and CDR2 as YFSETQ. CDR3 sequence reads: CASSSLGAAGFEGDEQFF. CDR3 coding DNA: TGCGCCAGCAGCTCCCTGGGCGCAGCGGGGTTCGAAGGGGATGAGCAGTTCTTC.